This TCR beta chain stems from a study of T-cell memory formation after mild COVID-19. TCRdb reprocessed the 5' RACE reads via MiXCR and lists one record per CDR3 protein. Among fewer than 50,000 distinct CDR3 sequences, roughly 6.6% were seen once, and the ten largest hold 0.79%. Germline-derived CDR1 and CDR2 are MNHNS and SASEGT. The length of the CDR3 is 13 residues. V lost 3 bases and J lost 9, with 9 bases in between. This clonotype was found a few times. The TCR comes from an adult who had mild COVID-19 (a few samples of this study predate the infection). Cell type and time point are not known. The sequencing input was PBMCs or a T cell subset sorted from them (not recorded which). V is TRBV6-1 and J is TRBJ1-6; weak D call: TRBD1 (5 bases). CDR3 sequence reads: CASSEGVGSPLHF. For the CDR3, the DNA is TGTGCCAGCAGTGAGGGGGTGGGTTCACCCCTCCACTTT.